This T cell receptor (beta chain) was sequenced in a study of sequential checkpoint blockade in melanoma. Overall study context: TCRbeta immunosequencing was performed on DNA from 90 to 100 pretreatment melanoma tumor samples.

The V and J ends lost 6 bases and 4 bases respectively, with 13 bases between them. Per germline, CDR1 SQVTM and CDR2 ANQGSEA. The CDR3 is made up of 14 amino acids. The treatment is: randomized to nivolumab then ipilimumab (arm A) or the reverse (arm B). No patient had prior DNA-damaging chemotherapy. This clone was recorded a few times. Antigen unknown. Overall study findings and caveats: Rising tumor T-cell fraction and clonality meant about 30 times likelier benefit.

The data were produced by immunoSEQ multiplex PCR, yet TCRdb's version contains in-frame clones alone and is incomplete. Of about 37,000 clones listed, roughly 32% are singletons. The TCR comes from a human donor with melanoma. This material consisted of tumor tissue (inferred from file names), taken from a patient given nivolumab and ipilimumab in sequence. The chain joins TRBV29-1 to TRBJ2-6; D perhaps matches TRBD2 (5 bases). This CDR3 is CSVTSGSGANVLTF. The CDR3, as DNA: TGCAGCGTGACCTCGGGATCCGGGGCCAACGTCCTGACTTTC.